This entry describes one TCR beta chain. The data derive from a study of technical replicates of blood from a few donors. This CDR3 has 15 amino acids. Germline V gene sequence: CDR1 SGHNT, CDR2 YYREEE (reference sequence). The ends lost 3 bases at V and 4 bases at J; junction bases unmatched: 4. Only in-frame clones appear in the TCRdb table, and some are missing; sequencing was by immunoSEQ multiplex PCR. The table has about 83,000 clones, about 92% seen once. The J gene is TRBJ2-5, the V gene TRBV5-4; 12 bases are shared with TRBD2. The sample consisted of T cells isolated from PBMCs. The TCR comes from a human donor in good health. The CDR3 DNA is TGTGCCAGCAGCTCTAGCGGGGGGGCAGGAGAGACCCAGTACTTC. Translation gives CASSSSGGAGETQYF.